This passage covers 32 T cell receptor beta chains from one sample sequenced in a study of cytomegalovirus exposure and HLA in healthy donors. Primers for the PCR totalled 60 Vbeta and 13 Jbeta. Repertoires were generated with immunoSEQ multiplex PCR, while TCRdb's copy carries only in-frame clones and drops some. The table shows about 110,000 clones, with over 65% occurring only once. Material: PBMCs. The receptors were gathered from a man aged 40-49 years in good health and CMV-seropositive.

The CDR3 sequence is CASSSGTAGTEAFF. CDR3 nucleotides: TGCGCCAGCAGCTCCGGGACAGCAGGCACTGAAGCTTTCTTT. The genes are TRBV5-1 and TRBJ1-1; TRBD1 agrees at 7 bases. CDR1 is SGHRS and CDR2 is YFSETQ in the germline V gene. The CDR3 consists of 14 residues. The ends lost 3 bases at V and 4 bases at J; junction bases unmatched: 6. Full variable domain (missing parts from reference TRBV5-1 and TRBJ1-1): KAGVTQTPRYLIKTRGQQVTLSCSPISGHRSVSWYQQTPGQGLQFLFEYFSETQRNKGNFPGRFSGRQFSNSRSEMNVSTLELGDSALYLCASSSGTAGTEAFFGQGTRLTVV.

The chain joins TRBV13 to TRBJ2-7; D is undetermined. Trimming left V 5 bases short and J 3 bases short, with 17 bases between. The CDR3 is made up of 15 amino acids. The V gene's germline CDR1 is PRHDT and CDR2 FYEKMQ (reference sequence). The CDR3 loop is CASSARQGSSYEQYF. The CDR3 DNA follows: TGTGCCAGCAGCGCCCGACAAGGTTCGAGCTACGAGCAGTACTTC.

This clone was detected only a few times. This chain links TRBV4-3 with TRBJ2-1, with 9 bases that match TRBD2. Germline V gene data show CDR1 as LGHNA and CDR2 as YSLEER. The CDR3 contains 15 residues. After removal of 1 base from V and 5 bases from J, the junction contained 3 bases not matched to a gene. This CDR3 is CASSQASGGNNEQFF. CDR3 nucleotide sequence: TGCGCCAGCAGCCAAGCAAGCGGGGGGAACAATGAGCAGTTCTTC.

V gene TRBV7-2 combines with J gene TRBJ2-3; TRBD2 aligns across 8 bases. The V gene end was trimmed by 1 base and the J gene end by 2 bases; junction bases not matched to a gene: 5. Germline lookup yields CDR1 SGHTA and CDR2 FQGNSA. There are 16 residues in the CDR3. CDR3 loop: CASSLVGTRTTDTQYF. CDR3 DNA sequence: TGTGCCAGCAGCTTAGTCGGGACTAGGACCACAGATACGCAGTATTTT.

This chain uses TRBV7-6 with TRBJ1-1; perhaps TRBD1 as D (6 bases). The CDR3 runs to 13 residues. The ends were cut back, 4 bases at V and 1 base at J, with 7 bases in the middle. Germline V gene sequence: CDR1 SGHVS, CDR2 FNYEAQ. The CDR3 region is CASSSQGNTEAFF. The CDR3 DNA is TGTGCCAGCAGCTCACAGGGGAACACTGAAGCTTTCTTT.

This clone was counted a few times. The rearrangement uses TRBV13 and TRBJ2-5; 8 bases agree with TRBD2. This CDR3 is 15 amino acids long. V shed 0 bases, J shed 3 bases, and the junction held 3 bases outside the gene matches. Germline CDR1 is PRHDT and CDR2 is FYEKMQ (reference sequence). This chain's CDR3 is CASSLGLAAEETQYF. In DNA form, the CDR3 reads TGTGCCAGCAGCTTAGGACTAGCGGCCGAAGAGACCCAGTACTTC.

J is TRBJ2-1 and V is TRBV10-1; the match to TRBD1 covers 11 bases. This CDR3 is built from 14 residues. Germline V CDR1 and CDR2: WNHNN, SYGVQD (reference sequence). Unmatched junction bases numbered 8, after V lost 10 bases and J lost 6 bases. In nucleotides, the CDR3 is TGCGCCACTTCCTCCGGGACAGGGGGCAATGAGCAGTTCTTC. Its protein product is CATSSGTGGNEQFF.

The chain combines TRBV5-8 with TRBJ1-2; 8 nucleotides align to TRBD1. CDR3 length equals 13 residues. J lost 7 bases, V lost 4 bases, and 6 bases had no gene match. The germline CDR1 and CDR2 sequences are SGHTS and YDEGEE. The CDR3 DNA sequence: TGTGCCAGCAGCCTGCGGACAGGGACTGGCTACACCTTC. Amino acid sequence: CASSLRTGTGYTF.

This clone was observed a handful of times. The V and J genes are TRBV28 and TRBJ2-7; 8 nucleotides agree with TRBD2. There are 13 residues in the CDR3. CDR1 and CDR2 from the germline V gene are MDHEN and SYDVKM. V was clipped by 2 bases and J by 4 bases; unmatched bases: 1. The CDR3: CASSLAGGYEQYF. The CDR3 DNA reads TGTGCCAGCAGTTTAGCGGGGGGATACGAGCAGTACTTC.

Comment on this clone: At the DNA level, this CDR3 is encoded by other sequences in the same sample as well. This chain joins TRBV5-6 and TRBJ2-2; TRBD1 agrees at 9 bases. Per germline, CDR1 SGHDT and CDR2 YYEEEE. V shed 1 base, J shed 3 bases, and the junction held 1 base outside the gene matches. This CDR3 region has 15 residues. CDR3 nucleotide sequence: TGTGCCAGCAGCTTGACAGGGGGCTACACCGGGGAGCTGTTTTTT. Amino acid sequence: CASSLTGGYTGELFF.

The chain employs TRBV5-1 and TRBJ2-1; 13 positions agree with TRBD2. CDR3 length: 18 amino acids. Per germline, CDR1 SGHRS and CDR2 YFSETQ. V shed 1 base, J shed 5 bases, and the junction held 9 bases outside the gene matches. This CDR3 is CASSLRTPGTSGNNEQFF. The CDR3 bases are TGCGCCAGCAGCTTGAGAACCCCCGGGACTAGCGGGAACAATGAGCAGTTCTTC.

This clone was observed a single time. The chain uses TRBV15 and TRBJ1-4; 8 bases match TRBD1. The CDR3 consists of 14 residues. The V gene's germline CDR1 is LNHNV and CDR2 YYDKDF (reference sequence). V trimming: 4 bases; J trimming: 7 bases; junction bases outside the gene matches: 5. The CDR3 protein is CATSMTGAGEKLFF. The DNA for the CDR3 is TGTGCCACCAGCATGACAGGGGCGGGTGAAAAACTGTTTTTT.

This clone was observed a single time. This chain joins TRBV11-2 and TRBJ1-4; TRBD1 matches at 11 bases. CDR1 is SGHAT and CDR2 is FQNNGV in the germline V gene. Unmatched junction bases numbered 10, after V lost 5 bases and J lost 8 bases. The CDR3 sequence is 16 residues long. In DNA, the CDR3 is TGTGCCAGCAGCCCCTGGGACAGGGGGGCACGGGAAAAACTGTTTTTT. Encoded protein: CASSPWDRGAREKLFF.

The chain joins TRBV28 to TRBJ1-1; D gene unclear. Germline V gene lookup returns CDR1 MDHEN and CDR2 SYDVKM. The germline V and J ends were trimmed by 5 bases and 0 bases, with 7 bases remaining between them. The CDR3 covers 13 residues. CDR3 protein: CASSNSLNTEAFF. In nucleotides, the CDR3 is TGTGCCAGCAGTAACAGCCTGAACACTGAAGCTTTCTTT. Using reference TRBV28 and TRBJ1-1 for the parts outside the CDR3, the full variable domain is DVKVTQSSRYLVKRTGEKVFLECVQDMDHENMFWYRQDPGLGLRLIYFSYDVKMKEKGDIPEGYSVSREKKERFSLILESASTNQTSMYLCASSNSLNTEAFFGQGTRLTVV.

V usage is TRBV15 and J usage is TRBJ2-5, with D perhaps TRBD1 (6 bases). The CDR3 loop spans 15 amino acids. Trimming left V 2 bases short and J 11 bases short, with 21 bases between. The germline gives CDR1 LNHNV, CDR2 YYDKDF (reference sequence). CDR3 DNA sequence: TGTGCCACCAGCAGACTCCAGGGGCCACTCTACCAGCAGTACTTC. As protein: CATSRLQGPLYQQYF. Looking up the rest from reference TRBV15 and TRBJ2-5 gives the full variable domain: DAMVIQNPRYQVTQFGKPVTLSCSQTLNHNVMYWYQQKSSQAPKLLFHYYDKDFNNEADTPDNFQSRRPNTSFCFLDIRSPGLGDTAMYLCATSRLQGPLYQQYFGPGTRLLVL.

This chain links TRBV13 with TRBJ2-7, with 10 positions matching TRBD2. V shed 5 bases, J shed 1 base, and the junction held 5 bases outside the gene matches. CDR1 PRHDT and CDR2 FYEKMQ come from the germline V gene (reference sequence). The CDR3 consists of 15 residues. The CDR3 DNA reads as TGTGCCAGCAGCGATACTAGCGGGAAATCCTACGAGCAGTACTTC. As protein: CASSDTSGKSYEQYF.

J is TRBJ1-5 and V is TRBV19, with D possibly TRBD1 on 6 matching bases. Germline CDR1 LNHDA, CDR2 SQIVND (reference sequence). The CDR3 runs 15 residues. V was pared by 10 bases and J by 3 bases, with 19 bases between. CDR3 nucleotide sequence: TGTGCCACCAAAGATTACAACAGGGTCAATCAGCCCCAGCATTTT. Translated, it gives CATKDYNRVNQPQHF.

The chain joins TRBV2 to TRBJ2-7; D is uncertain. V shed 7 bases and J shed 0 bases, with 10 bases lying between them. The germline V gene has CDR1 SNHLY and CDR2 FYNNEI. The CDR3 consists of 13 residues. The CDR3 region is CASTLQISYEQYF. CDR3 sequence (DNA): TGTGCCAGCACACTGCAAATCTCCTACGAGCAGTACTTC.

The chain uses TRBV4-1 and TRBJ1-1; D uncertain. Per the germline V gene, CDR1 is MGHRA and CDR2 is YSYEKL. CDR3 length: 16 amino acids. V gave up 1 base and J gave up 2 bases, with 14 bases separating them. Written as DNA, the CDR3 is TGCGCCAGCAGCCAAGGAAGGGCGGGAATCAACACTGAAGCTTTCTTT. This gives the protein CASSQGRAGINTEAFF.

This clone came up once. The V and J genes are TRBV11-3 and TRBJ2-1; the D is unclear. The germline gives CDR1 SGHNT, CDR2 YENEEA. This CDR3 is 14 amino acids long. Trimming cost V 0 bases and J 4 bases, with 7 bases left between them. The CDR3 sequence is CASSLDYRYNEQFF. CDR3 nucleotides: TGTGCCAGCAGCTTAGATTACAGATACAATGAGCAGTTCTTC.

The chain carries TRBV15 and TRBJ2-7; no firm D call. CDR1 is LNHNV and CDR2 is YYDKDF in the germline V gene (reference sequence). Trimming removed 0 bases at V and 4 bases at J, with 13 bases between. This CDR3 is 15 amino acids long. Here the CDR3 reads CATSRDRWRNYEQYF. The CDR3 DNA follows: TGTGCCACCAGCAGAGATCGATGGCGGAATTACGAGCAGTACTTC.

V and J are TRBV7-2 and TRBJ1-2, with TRBD1 matching 7 bases. The germline V gene has CDR1 SGHTA and CDR2 FQGNSA. V trimming: 3 bases; J trimming: 5 bases; junction bases outside the gene matches: 9. CDR3 size: 15 residues. The CDR3 bases are TGTGCCAGCAGCTTTCTGGCGACAGGGCGTTATGGCTACACCTTC. This gives the protein CASSFLATGRYGYTF.

V usage is TRBV30 and J usage is TRBJ1-1; tentatively, D is TRBD1 (6 bases). Trimming stripped 3 bases from V and 0 bases from J, with 11 bases between. Germline V gene lookup returns CDR1 GTSNPN and CDR2 SVGIG (reference sequence). This CDR3 spans 14 amino acids. The CDR3 protein is CAWSLGGMNTEAFF. As DNA, the CDR3 is TGTGCCTGGAGCCTTGGGGGCATGAACACTGAAGCTTTCTTT.

The V and J genes are TRBV28 and TRBJ1-5; D unclear. The CDR3 has 14 residues. Germline CDR1 is MDHEN and CDR2 is SYDVKM. V shed 5 bases and J shed 0 bases, with 8 bases lying between them. The chain's CDR3 is CASSPMRSNQPQHF. DNA of the CDR3: TGTGCCAGCAGTCCAATGCGTAGCAATCAGCCCCAGCATTTT.

The chain joins TRBV4-3 to TRBJ1-6, with D tentatively TRBD1 (6 bases). Germline loops: CDR1 LGHNA, CDR2 YSLEER. V was shortened by 0 bases and J by 0 bases, with 18 bases between the two germline ends. This CDR3 spans 20 amino acids. The CDR3 spells CASSQDYGRGTSSYNSPLHF. The CDR3, as DNA: TGCGCCAGCAGCCAAGATTATGGTAGAGGGACAAGCTCCTATAATTCACCCCTCCACTTT.

CDR3 in DNA: TGTGCCAGCTCACCTCCCGGGACACTAAACACCGGGGAGCTGTTTTTT. Protein: CASSPPGTLNTGELFF. The V call is TRBV18, the J call TRBJ2-2; D might be TRBD1 (6 bases). Germline lookup yields CDR1 KGHSH and CDR2 LQKENI. With 3 bases removed from V and 2 bases from J, the gap between germline ends came to 13 bases. This CDR3 has 16 residues.

This chain uses TRBV6-1 with TRBJ2-7; D is possibly TRBD2 (5 bases). The CDR3 spans 17 residues. Germline CDR1 reads MNHNS; CDR2 reads SASEGT. The V end was cut by 0 bases, the J end by 2 bases, with 17 bases between. This CDR3 reads CASSEARESGRTYEQYF. Written as DNA, the CDR3 is TGTGCCAGCAGTGAAGCGCGAGAGAGCGGACGGACCTACGAGCAGTACTTC.

The genes are TRBV7-9 and TRBJ1-4; the D gene is possibly TRBD1 (6 bases). Trimming shortened V by 6 bases and J by 5 bases, and 16 bases separated the two germline ends. Germline CDR1 is SEHNR and CDR2 is FQNEAQ (reference sequence). This CDR3 has 15 residues. The CDR3 reads CASSYTGQQNEKLFF. The CDR3 nucleotides read TGTGCCAGCAGTTATACGGGACAACAAAATGAAAAACTGTTTTTT. Complete variable domain (other parts from reference TRBV7-9 and TRBJ1-4): DTGVSQNPRHKITKRGQNVTFRCDPISEHNRLYWYRQTLGQGPEFLTYFQNEAQLEKSRLLSDRFSAERPKGSFSTLEIQRTEQGDSAMYLCASSYTGQQNEKLFFGSGTQLSVL.

The rearrangement uses TRBV7-2 and TRBJ1-4; the match to TRBD1 covers 8 bases. This CDR3 region has 14 residues. The J segment lost 7 bases and the V segment lost 4 bases, leaving 5 bases of the junction unmatched. Germline CDR1 is SGHTA and CDR2 is FQGNSA. The DNA of the CDR3 is TGTGCCAGCAGCTCGGACAGGGCTGGTGAAAAACTGTTTTTT. Amino acid sequence: CASSSDRAGEKLFF.

The V and J genes are TRBV5-1 and TRBJ2-7; no firm D call. Germline V CDR1 and CDR2: SGHRS, YFSETQ. The CDR3 covers 14 residues. Trimming took 0 bases from V and 0 from J, leaving 7 bases between them. CDR3 sequence: CASSLVAASYEQYF. CDR3 DNA: TGCGCCAGCAGCTTGGTCGCGGCCTCCTACGAGCAGTACTTC.

The chain uses TRBV6-1 and TRBJ2-7; TRBD1 might be the D (6 bases). Trimming removed 3 bases from V and 3 bases from J, with 15 bases in between. Germline lookup yields CDR1 MNHNS and CDR2 SASEGT. The CDR3 length is 15 residues. The CDR3 DNA reads as TGTGCCAGCAGTGATTGGACAGTCCCCTTCTACGAGCAGTACTTC. Its protein product is CASSDWTVPFYEQYF.

The V gene is TRBV28, the J gene TRBJ1-5, with 7 bases aligning to TRBD1. The J segment lost 0 bases and the V segment lost 5 bases, leaving 1 base of the junction unmatched. CDR3 length equals 14 residues. Per the germline V gene, CDR1 is MDHEN and CDR2 is SYDVKM. The CDR3 region has the DNA TGTGCCAGCAGTGGACAGGTTAGCAATCAGCCCCAGCATTTT. Its translation is CASSGQVSNQPQHF.